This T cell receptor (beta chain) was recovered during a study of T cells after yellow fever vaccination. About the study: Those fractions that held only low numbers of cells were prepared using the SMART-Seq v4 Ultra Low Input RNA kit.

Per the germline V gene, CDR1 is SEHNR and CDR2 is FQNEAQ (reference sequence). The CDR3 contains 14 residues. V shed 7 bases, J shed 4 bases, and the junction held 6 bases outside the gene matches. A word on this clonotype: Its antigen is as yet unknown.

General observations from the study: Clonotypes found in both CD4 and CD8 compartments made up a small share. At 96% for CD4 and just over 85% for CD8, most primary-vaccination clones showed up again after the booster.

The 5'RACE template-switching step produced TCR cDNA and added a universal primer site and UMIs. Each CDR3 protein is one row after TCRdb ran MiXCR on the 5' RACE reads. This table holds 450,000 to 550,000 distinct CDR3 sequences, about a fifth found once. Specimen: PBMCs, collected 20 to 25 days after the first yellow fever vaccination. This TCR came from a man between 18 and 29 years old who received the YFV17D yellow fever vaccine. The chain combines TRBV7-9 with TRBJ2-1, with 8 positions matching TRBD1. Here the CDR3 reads CASTTRQGYNEQFF. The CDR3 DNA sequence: TGTGCCAGCACCACCAGACAGGGGTACAATGAGCAGTTCTTC. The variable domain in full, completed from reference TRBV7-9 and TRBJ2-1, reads DTGVSQNPRHKITKRGQNVTFRCDPISEHNRLYWYRQTLGQGPEFLTYFQNEAQLEKSRLLSDRFSAERPKGSFSTLEIQRTEQGDSAMYLCASTTRQGYNEQFFGPGTRLTVL.